Below are 2 T cell receptor beta chains sequenced from a single sample in a study of T cells after yellow fever vaccination. A single record per CDR3 protein comes from TCRdb applying MiXCR to the 5' RACE reads. The sample includes roughly 4,600 distinct CDR3 sequences, roughly 7.3% of them seen just once. The source was PBMCs, either bulk or a sorted T-cell subset (CD4+, CD8+, memory, or dextramer-sorted; not recorded which), collected 45 days after the first yellow fever vaccination. Receptors were obtained from a young man who received the YFV17D yellow fever vaccine.

This clonotype appeared many times. This chain links TRBV3-1 with TRBJ2-1, with unresolved D. The CDR3 has 13 residues. Trimming took 4 bases from V and 4 from J, leaving 8 bases between them. CDR1 and CDR2 from the germline V gene are LGHDT and YNNKEL (reference sequence). The CDR3 region has the DNA TGTGCCAGCAGCCCAGTGGAATACAATGAGCAGTTCTTC. Translating it yields CASSPVEYNEQFF.

This clonotype qualifies as medium-sized. CDR3 nucleotide sequence: TGTGCCAGCAGTTTCCTCGCGGGGGGGCCTTACAATGAGCAGTTCTTC. Amino acid sequence: CASSFLAGGPYNEQFF. The gene calls are TRBV12-3 or TRBV12-4 and TRBJ2-1; 9 nucleotides align to TRBD2. The CDR3 is made up of 16 amino acids. V lost 3 bases, J lost 4 bases, and 7 bases stayed unmatched.